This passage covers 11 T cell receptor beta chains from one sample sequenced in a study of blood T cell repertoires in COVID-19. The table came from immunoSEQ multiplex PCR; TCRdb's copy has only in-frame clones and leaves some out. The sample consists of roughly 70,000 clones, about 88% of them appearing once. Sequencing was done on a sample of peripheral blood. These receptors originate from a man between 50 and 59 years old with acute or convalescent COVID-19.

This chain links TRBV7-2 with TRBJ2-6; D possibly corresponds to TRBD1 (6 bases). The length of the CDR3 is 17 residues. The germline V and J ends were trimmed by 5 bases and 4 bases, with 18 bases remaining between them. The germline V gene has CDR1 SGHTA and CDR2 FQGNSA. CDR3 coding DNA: TGTGCCAGCAGCCTTCAAGGGACACCGGCGGGGGCCAACGTCCTGACTTTC. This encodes CASSLQGTPAGANVLTF.

CDR3 sequence reads: CASRTEQGNYGYTF. The CDR3 DNA sequence: TGTGCCAGTAGAACCGAACAGGGCAACTATGGCTACACCTTC. The J gene is TRBJ1-2, the V gene TRBV19; D might be TRBD1 (6 bases). V was cut by 6 bases and J by 2 bases, with 13 bases left in between. CDR1 and CDR2 (germline): LNHDA, SQIVND (reference sequence). This CDR3 is 14 amino acids long.

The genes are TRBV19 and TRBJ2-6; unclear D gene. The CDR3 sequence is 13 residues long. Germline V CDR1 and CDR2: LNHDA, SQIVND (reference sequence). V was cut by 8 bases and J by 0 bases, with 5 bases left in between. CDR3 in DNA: TGTGCCAGTCCCTTCTCTGGGGCCAACGTCCTGACTTTC. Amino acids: CASPFSGANVLTF.

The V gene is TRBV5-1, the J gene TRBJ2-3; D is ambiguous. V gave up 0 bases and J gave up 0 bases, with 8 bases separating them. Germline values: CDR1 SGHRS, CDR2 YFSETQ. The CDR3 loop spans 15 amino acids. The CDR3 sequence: CASSLGGPSTDTQYF. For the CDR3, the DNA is TGCGCCAGCAGCTTGGGTGGGCCTAGCACAGATACGCAGTATTTT.

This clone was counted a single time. CDR3 protein: CASSLDSSAYNEQFF. DNA for the CDR3: TGTGCCAGCAGCTTAGATAGTAGCGCATACAATGAGCAGTTCTTC. The chain carries TRBV7-3 and TRBJ2-1; a possible D gene is TRBD2 (5 bases). Germline V lookup: CDR1 SGHTA, CDR2 FQGTGA. V lost 2 bases, J lost 4 bases, and 12 bases lay in between. This CDR3 comprises 15 residues.

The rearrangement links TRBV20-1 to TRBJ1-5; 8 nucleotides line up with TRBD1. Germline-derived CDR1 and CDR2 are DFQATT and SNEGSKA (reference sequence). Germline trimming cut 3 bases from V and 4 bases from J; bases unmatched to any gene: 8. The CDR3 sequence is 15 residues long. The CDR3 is CSASPARGRNQPQHF. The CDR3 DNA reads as TGCAGTGCTAGTCCCGCCAGGGGGCGGAATCAGCCCCAGCATTTT.

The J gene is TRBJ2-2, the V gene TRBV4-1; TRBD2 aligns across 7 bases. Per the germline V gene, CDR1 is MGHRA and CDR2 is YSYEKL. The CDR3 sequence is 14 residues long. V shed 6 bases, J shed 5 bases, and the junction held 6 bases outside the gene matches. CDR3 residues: CASRREAGTGELFF. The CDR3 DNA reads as TGCGCCAGCAGACGCGAAGCGGGGACCGGGGAGCTGTTTTTT.

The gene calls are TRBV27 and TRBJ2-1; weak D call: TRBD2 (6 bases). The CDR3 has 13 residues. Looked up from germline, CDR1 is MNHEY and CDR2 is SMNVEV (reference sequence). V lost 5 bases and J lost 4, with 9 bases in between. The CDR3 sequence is CASSIREYNEQFF. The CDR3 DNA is TGTGCCAGCAGTATCCGGGAGTACAATGAGCAGTTCTTC.

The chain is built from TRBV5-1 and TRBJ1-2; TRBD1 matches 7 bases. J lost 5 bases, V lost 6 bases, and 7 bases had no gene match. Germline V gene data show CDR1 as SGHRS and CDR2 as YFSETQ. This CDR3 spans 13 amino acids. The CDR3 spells CASTQGELYGYTF. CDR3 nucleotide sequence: TGCGCCAGCACCCAGGGGGAATTGTATGGCTACACCTTC.

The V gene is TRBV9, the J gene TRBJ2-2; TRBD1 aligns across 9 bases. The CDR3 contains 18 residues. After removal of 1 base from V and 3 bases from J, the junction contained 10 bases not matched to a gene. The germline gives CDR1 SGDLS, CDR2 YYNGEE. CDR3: CASSVSGSGTGYTGELFF. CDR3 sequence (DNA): TGTGCCAGCAGCGTATCAGGGTCCGGGACAGGGTACACCGGGGAGCTGTTTTTT.

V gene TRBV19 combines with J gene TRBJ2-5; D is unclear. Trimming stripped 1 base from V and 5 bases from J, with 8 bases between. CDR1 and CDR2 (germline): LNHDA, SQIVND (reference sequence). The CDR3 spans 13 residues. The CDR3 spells CASSIAVRETQYF. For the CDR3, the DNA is TGTGCCAGTAGTATAGCGGTACGGGAGACCCAGTACTTC.